These 10 T cell receptor beta chains were all obtained from the same sample, sequenced in a study of blood T cell repertoires in COVID-19. Generated by immunoSEQ multiplex PCR, the TCRdb table keeps only in-frame clones and is missing some. This sample carries roughly 150,000 clones, around 87% of them seen once, and the ten largest clones take around 14%. The sample was peripheral blood. The receptors originated from a woman aged 40 to 49 with acute or convalescent COVID-19.

This chain joins TRBV7-9 and TRBJ2-7; 9 bases align to TRBD2. This CDR3 is 16 amino acids long. Trimming at V came to 5 bases and at J to 0 bases, leaving 8 bases not matched to a gene. CDR1 is SEHNR and CDR2 is FQNEAQ in the germline V gene (reference sequence). CDR3 sequence reads: CASSPGLAEGSYEQYF. As DNA, the CDR3 is TGTGCCAGCAGCCCGGGACTAGCTGAGGGCTCCTACGAGCAGTACTTC.

V is TRBV27 and J is TRBJ2-1; 9 bases agree with TRBD2. This CDR3 comprises 15 residues. Germline V gene lookup returns CDR1 MNHEY and CDR2 SMNVEV (reference sequence). Unmatched junction bases numbered 9, after V lost 3 bases and J lost 9 bases. CDR3 protein: CASSFLASGDGEQFF. In DNA form, the CDR3 reads TGTGCCAGCAGTTTTCTGGCTAGCGGGGACGGTGAGCAGTTCTTC.

This clone was detected only a few times. The chain has TRBV7-8 and TRBJ1-2; tentative D call: TRBD1 (6 bases). This CDR3 has 11 amino acids. Germline values: CDR1 SGHVS, CDR2 FQNEAQ. The V and J ends lost 5 bases and 8 bases respectively, with 9 bases between them. CDR3 nucleotide sequence: TGTGCCAGCAGCCCAGGGGAGGGCTACACCTTC. Protein sequence: CASSPGEGYTF.

The chain uses TRBV30 and TRBJ2-3; 7 nucleotides agree with TRBD2. J was trimmed by 3 bases and V by 0 bases; bases with no gene match: 9. This CDR3 is built from 16 residues. Germline CDR1 is GTSNPN and CDR2 is SVGIG (reference sequence). In DNA form, the CDR3 reads TGTGCCTGGAGTGTAATCGGCGGGAGAGGGACAGATACGCAGTATTTT. It specifies CAWSVIGGRGTDTQYF.

The chain is built from TRBV11-2 and TRBJ2-1, with 7 bases that match TRBD2. Germline CDR1 SGHAT, CDR2 FQNNGV. V lost 4 bases to trimming and J lost 8 bases; unmatched junction nucleotides: 11. The CDR3 runs 15 residues. DNA of the CDR3: TGTGCCAGCAGCTCGTCGGGAGGCCCCTGGGATGAGCAGTTCTTC. This gives the protein CASSSSGGPWDEQFF.

Details on this clone: A read error may produce the germline difference seen at one junction end. V usage is TRBV2 and J usage is TRBJ2-5, with 8 bases identical to TRBD2. The CDR3 has 14 amino acids. Germline loops: CDR1 SNHLY, CDR2 FYNNEI. The CDR3 spells CASSEQMRGDSSNF. The CDR3 nucleotides are TGTGCCAGCAGTGAACAGATGCGGGGGGACTCTAGCAACTTC. Looking up the rest from reference TRBV2 and TRBJ2-5 gives the full variable domain: EPEVTQTPSHQVTQMGQEVILRCVPISNHLYFYWYRQILGQKVEFLVSFYNNEISEKSEIFDDQFSVERPDGSNFTLKIRSTKLEDSAMYFCASSEQMRGDSSNFGPGTRLLVL.

In this sample, this clone turned up once. CDR3 nucleotide sequence: TGTGCCAGCAGCCAAACCCGTAGATTTTCCGGCAATGAGCAGTTCTTC. It translates to CASSQTRRFSGNEQFF. The chain employs TRBV3-1 (or the pseudogene TRBV3-2) and TRBJ2-1; D gene unclear. The V end was cut by 2 bases, the J end by 6 bases, with 17 bases between. There are 16 residues in the CDR3. CDR1 is LGHDT and CDR2 is YNNKEL in the germline V gene (reference sequence).

The gene calls are TRBV27 and TRBJ2-1; TRBD2 is a possible D gene (6 bases). The CDR3 runs to 16 residues. V lost 2 bases and J lost 6, with 17 bases in between. Germline CDR1 is MNHEY and CDR2 is SMNVEV (reference sequence). The CDR3 reads CASSLPRQGLSNEQFF. The CDR3 nucleotides read TGTGCCAGCAGTTTACCCCGGCAGGGACTTAGCAATGAGCAGTTCTTC.

The chain uses TRBV4-2 and TRBJ2-1; TRBD1 might be the D (7 bases). The CDR3 extends over 18 amino acids. Germline V gene sequence: CDR1 LGHNA, CDR2 YNFKEQ. V was clipped by 0 bases and J by 4 bases, with 19 bases between them. In DNA form, the CDR3 reads TGTGCCAGCAGCCAAGATCTAATTCAGGGGGGCCCTTACAATGAGCAGTTCTTC. This sequence encodes CASSQDLIQGGPYNEQFF.

J is TRBJ2-5 and V is TRBV2, with 11 bases identical to TRBD2. CDR3 length: 14 amino acids. The J segment lost 2 bases and the V segment lost 8 bases, leaving 4 bases of the junction unmatched. Germline lookup yields CDR1 SNHLY and CDR2 FYNNEI. The CDR3 nucleotides are TGTGCCAGCGGGGGACTAGCGGCTCAAGAGACCCAGTACTTC. This gives the protein CASGGLAAQETQYF.